This T cell receptor (beta chain) was obtained from a study of blood T cell repertoires in COVID-19. Study summary: The study drew acute and convalescent COVID-19 samples from the United States, Italy and Spain.

As originally analysed: Amplification from reference gene primers served as the basis for estimated nucleated cell counts. Some clones are missing from TCRdb's copy, which holds only in-frame ones; the method was immunoSEQ multiplex PCR. D and trimming were read from the DNA, whereas the V and J calls and clone size are those reported in that table. Of 150,000 or so clones listed, around four fifths are singletons. Germline V gene sequence: CDR1 LGHDT, CDR2 YNNKEL (reference sequence). This CDR3 spans 14 amino acids. Germline trimming cut 0 bases from V and 11 bases from J; bases unmatched to any gene: 7.

The sequenced sample was PBMCs or T cells enriched from blood (not recorded which). This sequence was found in a woman aged 60 to 75 who had recovered from COVID-19. The V and J genes are TRBV3-1 (or the pseudogene TRBV3-2) and TRBJ1-1; 9 bases are shared with TRBD1. Here the CDR3 DNA reads TGTGCCAGCAGCCAAGATAAACAGGGGGCGAACGCTTTCTTT. It specifies CASSQDKQGANAFF.